This T cell receptor (beta chain) was identified during a study of blood T cell repertoires in COVID-19. About the research overall: Some COVID-19 samples were acute and others convalescent; all came from the United States, Italy and Spain.

Trimming stripped 4 bases from V and 4 bases from J, with 11 bases between. The CDR3 consists of 14 residues. CDR1 is SNHLY, CDR2 FYNNEI, per germline. Study processing details: Amplified reference gene primers provided the basis for estimating nucleated cell counts. Profiling relied on immunoSEQ multiplex PCR, and the TCRdb table lists in-frame clones only, not all of them. The V and J calls and the clone size are those of that table, but D and trimming were determined from the DNA. Found here are about 360,000 clones, more than 75% of them singletons; the top ten hold 2.5% to 3.5%. This rearrangement joins TRBV2 to TRBJ2-1; a weak D match, TRBD1 (5 bases). The sequencing sample was made of peripheral blood. This sequence was found in a human donor in a cohort sampled during active COVID-19. The DNA of the CDR3 is TGTGCCAGCAGTGGCGACAGCTCTTACAATGAGCAGTTCTTC. Residues: CASSGDSSYNEQFF.